The clone carrying this TCR beta chain has a count of ten or more. What it recognizes is unknown. This entry comes from a study of T cells after yellow fever vaccination. A 5'RACE template-switching step, the method used to make TCR cDNA, added a universal primer site and UMIs. TCRdb redid the calling of the 5' RACE reads with MiXCR, one entry per CDR3 protein. Here the sample spans about 260,000 distinct CDR3 sequences, about 3.5% being singletons. Whole-study findings and limits: Repertoires sorted by FACS could include abundant clonotypes that are contaminants from the bulk population. Most primary-vaccination clones recurred post-booster (around 95% CD4, 88% CD8). Peaking faster, on day 5 versus 15, the secondary response was nonetheless weaker.

The TCR originated in a man between 18 and 35 years old who received the YFV17D yellow fever vaccine. Source: PBMCs, taken 15 days after the yellow fever booster vaccination.

CDR3 region: CASSPRLAGAEFYEQYF. CDR3 bases: TGTGCCAGCAGCCCTAGACTAGCGGGGGCTGAATTCTACGAGCAGTACTTC. The chain links TRBV3-1 to TRBJ2-7; 12 positions match TRBD2. Trimming took 4 bases from V and 3 from J; bases not matched to a gene: 10. The CDR3 is 17 residues long. CDR1 and CDR2 from the germline V gene are LGHDT and YNNKEL (reference sequence).